This T cell receptor (beta chain) was captured by sequencing in a study of beta chain features in type 1 diabetes. Overall study context: Patient and healthy donor groups were alike in age, gender and cell yields. Researchers looked at around 100 million sorted cells across all samples. Points from the study as a whole: Moderately but significantly shorter TCRB CDR3s were found in Type 1 diabetes patients in all four CD4+ subsets.

The V gene lost 5 bases and the J gene lost 6 bases, with 13 bases spanning the gap. The CDR3 loop spans 13 amino acids. Germline V gene sequence: CDR1 SNHLY, CDR2 FYNNEI. This clone was recorded a few times. Its antigen is not identified. Blood was collected once per donor into heparin, averaging around 120 mL. Via the markers CD45RO/CCR7/CD25/CD127/CD95/CD27, stem cell-like memory, regulatory, central memory and naive CD4+ cells were sorted. Expressed TCRB transcripts were sequenced, since all the RNA that had been isolated was reverse transcribed. Generated by immunoSEQ multiplex PCR, the TCRdb table keeps only in-frame clones and is missing some. The sample consists of over 200,000 clones, roughly 11% of them appearing once.

The chain uses TRBV2 and TRBJ1-2, with D possibly TRBD1 on 6 matching bases. The sequencing sample was made of naive CD4+ T cells from blood. The clonotype originates from a man younger than 45 with type 1 diabetes. The CDR3 loop is CASSSGTRNGYTF. The CDR3 coding sequence is TGTGCCAGCAGTTCCGGGACACGGAATGGCTACACCTTC.